Listed here are 28 T cell receptor beta chains from one sample, sequenced in a study of blood T cell repertoires in COVID-19. Sequencing used immunoSEQ multiplex PCR; TCRdb keeps in-frame clones, though not all of them. The sample records roughly 230,000 clones, around four fifths being singletons. Sequenced: peripheral blood. Every receptor here comes from a middle-aged man with active or convalescent COVID-19.

The genes are TRBV9 and TRBJ1-2; maybe TRBD1 (6 bases). V lost 3 bases to trimming and J lost 8 bases, with 14 bases between them. There are 13 residues in the CDR3. The germline CDR1 and CDR2 sequences are SGDLS and YYNGEE. The CDR3 nucleotides are TGTGCCAGCAGCGGGTACAGGGAAGGCGGCTACACCTTC. As protein: CASSGYREGGYTF.

This chain links TRBV11-3 with TRBJ1-4; D may be TRBD1 (5 bases). CDR1 is SGHNT and CDR2 is YENEEA in the germline V gene. V lost 8 bases and J lost 4, with 14 bases in between. The CDR3 spans 14 residues. The CDR3 DNA follows: TGTGCCAGCGGAAGGGGATACCTTAATGAAAAACTGTTTTTT. It codes for CASGRGYLNEKLFF.

The chain recombines TRBV5-5 with TRBJ1-2, with 12 bases aligning to TRBD1. CDR3 size: 16 residues. V shed 4 bases and J 6 bases; nucleotides not matched to a gene: 10. Germline CDR1 reads SGHKS; CDR2 reads YYEKEE (reference sequence). DNA for the CDR3: TGTGCCAGCAGCGGGGTCCGGGACAGGGGGCTGAATGGCTACACCTTC. Translation gives CASSGVRDRGLNGYTF.

V gene TRBV24-1 combines with J gene TRBJ2-7; 11 positions agree with TRBD1. The CDR3 consists of 13 residues. Germline V gene lookup returns CDR1 KGHDR and CDR2 SFDVKD. V was clipped by 10 bases and J by 3 bases; unmatched bases: 4. The CDR3 DNA reads as TGTGCCACACAGGGGACAGGGGGCTACGAGCAGTACTTC. Encoded protein: CATQGTGGYEQYF.

V and J are TRBV6-5 and TRBJ1-5, with TRBD1 matching 9 bases. Per germline, CDR1 MNHEY and CDR2 SVGAGI. V gave up 5 bases and J gave up 5 bases; unmatched junction bases: 4. This CDR3 spans 14 amino acids. The CDR3 DNA follows: TGTGCCAGCAGTCCGGGACAGGGCGATCAGCCCCAGCATTTT. It is translated as CASSPGQGDQPQHF.

The chain uses TRBV3-1 (or the pseudogene TRBV3-2) and TRBJ2-7, with 7 bases lining up with TRBD2. The CDR3 sequence is 15 residues long. V trimming: 2 bases; J trimming: 4 bases; junction bases outside the gene matches: 8. CDR1 and CDR2 from the germline V gene are LGHDT and YNNKEL (reference sequence). In nucleotides, the CDR3 is TGTGCCAGCAGCCAAATGGGCGGGAGTTCATACGAGCAGTACTTC. This encodes CASSQMGGSSYEQYF.

This chain links TRBV21-1 with TRBJ2-7; TRBD1, the D gene given by the table, was not confirmed from the DNA. TRBV21-1 is a listed pseudogene. This CDR3 comprises 14 residues. This CDR3 is CASSLADRGSEQYF. The CDR3 bases are TGTGCCAGCAGCCTTGCCGACAGGGGATCCGAGCAGTACTTC.

The chain employs TRBV30 and TRBJ1-5, with 12 positions matching TRBD1. V lost 1 base and J lost 6; bases outside the gene matches: 4. CDR3 length equals 15 residues. Germline lookup yields CDR1 GTSNPN and CDR2 SVGIG (reference sequence). CDR3 sequence reads: CAWSGGQGAGQPQHF. The CDR3 DNA sequence: TGTGCCTGGAGTGGGGGACAGGGGGCTGGTCAGCCCCAGCATTTT.

In DNA, the CDR3 is TGCGCCAGCAGCCCTCGGGCAGGGGTGAACACTGAAGCTTTCTTT. Translated: CASSPRAGVNTEAFF. The chain combines TRBV5-1 with TRBJ1-1; D possibly corresponds to TRBD1 (6 bases). The CDR3 spans 15 residues. Looked up from germline, CDR1 is SGHRS and CDR2 is YFSETQ. V lost 4 bases and J lost 0, with 13 bases in between.

This chain joins TRBV5-1 and TRBJ1-5, with D possibly matching TRBD1 (5 bases). The germline V gene encodes CDR1 SGHRS and CDR2 YFSETQ. The CDR3 has 15 amino acids. Trimming removed 0 bases from V and 0 bases from J, with 7 bases in between. In DNA form, the CDR3 reads TGCGCCAGCAGCTTGGGCGACAGTAGCAATCAGCCCCAGCATTTT. The encoded protein is CASSLGDSSNQPQHF. Complete variable domain (other parts from reference TRBV5-1 and TRBJ1-5): KAGVTQTPRYLIKTRGQQVTLSCSPISGHRSVSWYQQTPGQGLQFLFEYFSETQRNKGNFPGRFSGRQFSNSRSEMNVSTLELGDSALYLCASSLGDSSNQPQHFGDGTRLSIL.

This chain uses TRBV27 with TRBJ2-7; 7 nucleotides align to TRBD1. Losses at the gene ends were 1 base for V and 2 bases for J; bases not matched to a gene: 8. The CDR3 has 16 amino acids. CDR1 is MNHEY and CDR2 is SMNVEV in the germline V gene (reference sequence). This CDR3 reads CASSLYPDRVPYEQYF. The CDR3 DNA is TGTGCCAGCAGTTTATACCCTGACAGGGTACCCTACGAGCAGTACTTC.

This clone has more than one count but fewer than ten. The rearrangement uses TRBV10-2 and TRBJ1-1; D gene unclear. The V and J ends lost 8 bases and 2 bases respectively, with 15 bases between them. CDR1 and CDR2 (germline): WSHSY, SAAADI. The CDR3 spans 14 residues. The CDR3 region is CASCDPSSNTEAFF. DNA for the CDR3: TGCGCCAGCTGCGATCCAAGTTCCAACACTGAAGCTTTCTTT.

The genes are TRBV6-1 and TRBJ2-7, with 9 nucleotides matching TRBD1. The J segment lost 0 bases and the V segment lost 1 base, leaving 7 bases of the junction unmatched. CDR1 is MNHNS and CDR2 is SASEGT in the germline V gene. The CDR3 totals 17 residues. The CDR3 DNA reads TGTGCCAGCAGTGAAGAAGCCGGGACAGGGAGCTCCTACGAGCAGTACTTC. Translation: CASSEEAGTGSSYEQYF.

The genes are TRBV11-3 and TRBJ2-3; 7 nucleotides align to TRBD1. The J segment lost 4 bases and the V segment lost 3 bases, leaving 1 base of the junction unmatched. Germline loops: CDR1 SGHNT, CDR2 YENEEA. The CDR3 consists of 13 residues. This chain's CDR3 is CASSFRGSDTQYF. Here the CDR3 DNA reads TGTGCCAGCAGCTTCAGGGGGTCAGATACGCAGTATTTT.

The chain joins TRBV5-1 to TRBJ2-1; 11 positions match TRBD2. Germline V CDR1 and CDR2: SGHRS, YFSETQ. Trimming at V came to 4 bases and at J to 7 bases, leaving 7 bases not matched to a gene. This CDR3 is 15 amino acids long. The CDR3 DNA reads TGCGCCAGCAGCCGAGGTAGCGGGGGGGCGAATGAGCAGTTCTTC. Translating gives CASSRGSGGANEQFF.

This clone was observed a handful of times. The genes are TRBV28 and TRBJ1-2; D is uncertain. The germline CDR1 and CDR2 sequences are MDHEN and SYDVKM. The CDR3 runs 13 residues. Trimming removed 6 bases from V and 1 base from J, with 9 bases in between. The CDR3: CASSSSYNYGYTF. The CDR3 bases are TGTGCCAGCAGCTCCTCGTATAACTATGGCTACACCTTC.

This clone was found once. This rearrangement joins TRBV19 to TRBJ2-2; 9 nucleotides line up with TRBD1. The germline V gene has CDR1 LNHDA and CDR2 SQIVND (reference sequence). The CDR3 is 19 amino acids. J was trimmed by 5 bases and V by 6 bases; bases with no gene match: 19. CDR3 residues: CASSKPRDRVDVPTGELFF. The DNA of the CDR3 is TGTGCCAGTAGCAAACCCCGGGACAGGGTGGATGTACCAACCGGGGAGCTGTTTTTT.

This clone was observed a single time. The V gene is TRBV9, the J gene TRBJ1-2; D remains ambiguous. The V gene lost 4 bases and the J gene lost 4 bases, with 14 bases spanning the gap. Germline V gene sequence: CDR1 SGDLS, CDR2 YYNGEE. The CDR3 spans 14 residues. In DNA, the CDR3 is TGTGCCAGCAGCCCCGGAGGAGGGCTCTATGGCTACACCTTC. It is translated as CASSPGGGLYGYTF.

This clone has just one count. The rearrangement links TRBV6-2 or TRBV6-3 to TRBJ2-1; D uncertain. CDR1 is MNHEY, CDR2 SVGEGT, per germline. The CDR3 is 15 amino acids. The ends were cut back, 6 bases at V and 9 bases at J, with 21 bases in the middle. CDR3: CASSLWSSVLGEQFF. CDR3 DNA sequence: TGTGCCAGCAGCCTTTGGAGCTCCGTTCTGGGTGAGCAGTTCTTC.

This chain links TRBV19 with TRBJ1-2; 9 positions match TRBD1. In germline, CDR1 is LNHDA, CDR2 SQIVND (reference sequence). The CDR3 sequence is 17 residues long. V dropped 0 bases and J dropped 4; count of bases not matched to a gene: 9. CDR3 nucleotide sequence: TGTGCCAGTAGTATAGATCTGGGACAGGGAAGGATCTATGGCTACACCTTC. Its protein is CASSIDLGQGRIYGYTF.

V is TRBV6-2 or TRBV6-3 and J is TRBJ2-4, with TRBD1 as a possible D gene (6 bases). V was trimmed by 0 bases and J by 2 bases, leaving 11 bases between them. CDR1 MNHEY and CDR2 SVGEGT come from the germline V gene. CDR3 length equals 16 residues. DNA for the CDR3: TGTGCCAGCAGTTACTCGGCAGGGGAAACCAAAAACATTCAGTACTTC. Residues: CASSYSAGETKNIQYF.

A word on this clone: Distinct nucleotide sequences in the sample also encode this CDR3. This chain links TRBV11-3 with TRBJ2-2; 10 nucleotides align to TRBD2. The trim removed 5 bases at V and 0 bases at J, leaving 6 bases unmatched. Germline lookup yields CDR1 SGHNT and CDR2 YENEEA. The CDR3 covers 17 residues. In DNA form, the CDR3 reads TGTGCCAGCAGCCTCCAGCTAGCGGGAGCGAACACCGGGGAGCTGTTTTTT. Translated: CASSLQLAGANTGELFF.

The chain couples TRBV27 to TRBJ2-7; 7 bases match TRBD1. Germline values: CDR1 MNHEY, CDR2 SMNVEV (reference sequence). The ends lost 6 bases at V and 3 bases at J; junction bases unmatched: 11. There are 15 residues in the CDR3. CDR3 protein: CASSDISRDSYEQYF. CDR3 DNA sequence: TGTGCCAGCAGCGATATCTCCCGGGACAGCTACGAGCAGTACTTC.

The rearrangement uses TRBV4-3 and TRBJ1-2; no clear D. Germline V gene data show CDR1 as LGHNA and CDR2 as YSLEER. Trimming removed 0 bases from V and 4 bases from J, with 15 bases in between. The CDR3 runs 16 residues. CDR3 DNA sequence: TGCGCCAGCAGCCAAGATCGGAGCATCCAGAGCTATGGCTACACCTTC. Protein sequence: CASSQDRSIQSYGYTF.

At least ten counts were recorded for this clone. The chain links TRBV5-1 to TRBJ2-3, with 9 positions matching TRBD2. The trim removed 0 bases at V and 5 bases at J, leaving 10 bases unmatched. CDR3 length equals 17 residues. CDR1 and CDR2 (germline): SGHRS, YFSETQ. DNA for the CDR3: TGCGCCAGCAGCTTGGGAAGTCTAGCGGGAAGGGGAGATACGCAGTATTTT. Translation gives CASSLGSLAGRGDTQYF. Filled out from reference TRBV5-1 and TRBJ2-3, the complete variable domain reads KAGVTQTPRYLIKTRGQQVTLSCSPISGHRSVSWYQQTPGQGLQFLFEYFSETQRNKGNFPGRFSGRQFSNSRSEMNVSTLELGDSALYLCASSLGSLAGRGDTQYFGPGTRLTVL.

The chain links TRBV10-3 to TRBJ1-3; 8 bases are a match to TRBD1. The CDR3 contains 15 residues. Germline trimming cut 6 bases from V and 0 bases from J; bases unmatched to any gene: 4. Per germline, CDR1 ENHRY and CDR2 SYGVKD. CDR3 sequence reads: CAIRDRVASGNTIYF. CDR3 coding DNA: TGTGCCATCAGGGACAGGGTAGCCTCTGGAAACACCATATATTTT.

This chain uses TRBV18 with TRBJ2-3, with 9 bases fitting TRBD2. Trimming took 0 bases from V and 0 from J; bases not matched to a gene: 10. The CDR3 has 19 residues. Germline V gives CDR1 KGHSH, CDR2 LQKENI. The CDR3 DNA sequence: TGTGCCAGCTCACCACCGTCAGCGGGGGGCCTTCCTAGCACAGATACGCAGTATTTT. Its translation is CASSPPSAGGLPSTDTQYF.

In DNA, the CDR3 is TGTGCCAGCAGCTTAGATATTGGGACTAGCGGGGGGGATAATGAGCAGTTCTTC. The encoded protein is CASSLDIGTSGGDNEQFF. The chain uses TRBV11-3 and TRBJ2-1; 16 bases are shared with TRBD2. This CDR3 region has 18 residues. Losses at the gene ends were 0 bases for V and 7 bases for J; bases not matched to a gene: 6. Germline lookup yields CDR1 SGHNT and CDR2 YENEEA.